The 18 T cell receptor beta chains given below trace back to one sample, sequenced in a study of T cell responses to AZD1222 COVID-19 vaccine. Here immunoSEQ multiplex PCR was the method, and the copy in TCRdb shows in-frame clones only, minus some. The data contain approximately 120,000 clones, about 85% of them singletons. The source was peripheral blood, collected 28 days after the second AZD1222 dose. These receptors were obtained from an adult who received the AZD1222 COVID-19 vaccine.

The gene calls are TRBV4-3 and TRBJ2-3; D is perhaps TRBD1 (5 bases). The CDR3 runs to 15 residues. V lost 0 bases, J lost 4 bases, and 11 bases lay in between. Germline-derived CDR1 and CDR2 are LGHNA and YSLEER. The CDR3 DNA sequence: TGCGCCAGCAGCCAAGAAAGGGGTCGGGCAGATACGCAGTATTTT. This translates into CASSQERGRADTQYF.

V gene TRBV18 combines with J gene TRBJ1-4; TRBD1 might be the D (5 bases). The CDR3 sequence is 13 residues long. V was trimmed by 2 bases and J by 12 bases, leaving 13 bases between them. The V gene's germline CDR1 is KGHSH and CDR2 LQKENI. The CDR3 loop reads CASSPEQGRELFF. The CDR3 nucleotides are TGTGCCAGCTCACCAGAGCAGGGTCGGGAACTGTTTTTT.

CDR3 DNA: TGTGCCAGCACCAGACAGGGGGTCTACGAGCAGTACTTC. Amino acids: CASTRQGVYEQYF. The genes are TRBV3-1 (or the pseudogene TRBV3-2) and TRBJ2-7, with TRBD1 identical over 9 bases. J gave up 3 bases and V 7 bases, and 4 bases lay outside the gene matches. Germline V gives CDR1 LGHDT, CDR2 YNNKEL (reference sequence). The CDR3 spans 13 residues.

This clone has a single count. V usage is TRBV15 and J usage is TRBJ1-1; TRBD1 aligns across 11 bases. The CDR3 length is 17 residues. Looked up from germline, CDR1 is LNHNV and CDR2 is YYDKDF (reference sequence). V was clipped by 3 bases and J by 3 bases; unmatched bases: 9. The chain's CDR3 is CATSSFLGDRGYTEAFF. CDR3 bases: TGTGCCACCAGCAGTTTTTTGGGGGACAGGGGGTACACTGAAGCTTTCTTT.

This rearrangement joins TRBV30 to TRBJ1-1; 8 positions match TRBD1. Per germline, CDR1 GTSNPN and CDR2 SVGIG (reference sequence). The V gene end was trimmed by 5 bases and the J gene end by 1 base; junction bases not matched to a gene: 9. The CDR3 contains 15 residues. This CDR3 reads CAWENRGRKNTEAFF. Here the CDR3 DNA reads TGTGCCTGGGAGAACAGGGGGAGGAAGAACACTGAAGCTTTCTTT.

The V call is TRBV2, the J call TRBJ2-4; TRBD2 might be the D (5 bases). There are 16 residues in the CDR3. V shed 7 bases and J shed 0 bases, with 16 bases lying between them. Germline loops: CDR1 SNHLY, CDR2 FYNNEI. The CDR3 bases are TGTGCCAGCATGACGGTTCCGGGATTAGCCAAAAACATTCAGTACTTC. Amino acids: CASMTVPGLAKNIQYF.

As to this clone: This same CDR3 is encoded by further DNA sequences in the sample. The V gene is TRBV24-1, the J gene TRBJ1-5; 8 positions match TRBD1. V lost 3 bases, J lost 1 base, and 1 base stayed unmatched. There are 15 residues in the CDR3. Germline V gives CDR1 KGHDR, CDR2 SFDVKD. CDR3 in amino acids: CATSDQGASNQPQHF. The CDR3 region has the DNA TGTGCCACCAGTGATCAGGGGGCGAGCAATCAGCCCCAGCATTTT.

CDR3: CASSIEALTYQPQHF. Written as DNA, the CDR3 is TGTGCCAGTAGTATAGAGGCCCTCACCTATCAGCCCCAGCATTTT. This rearrangement joins TRBV19 to TRBJ1-5; D gene ambiguous. CDR1 and CDR2 from the germline V gene are LNHDA and SQIVND (reference sequence). V lost 0 bases to trimming and J lost 5 bases, with 11 bases between them. This CDR3 is built from 15 residues.

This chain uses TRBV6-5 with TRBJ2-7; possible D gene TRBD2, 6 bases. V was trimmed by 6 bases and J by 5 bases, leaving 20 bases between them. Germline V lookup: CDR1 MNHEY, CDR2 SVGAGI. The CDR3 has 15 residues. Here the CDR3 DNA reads TGTGCCAGCAGCCCGCGAGCCGGGGGTAGGCACGAGCAGTACTTC. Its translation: CASSPRAGGRHEQYF.

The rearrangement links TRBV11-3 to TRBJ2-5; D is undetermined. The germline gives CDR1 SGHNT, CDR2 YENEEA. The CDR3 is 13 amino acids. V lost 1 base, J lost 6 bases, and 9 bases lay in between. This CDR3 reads CASSLGSEKTQYF. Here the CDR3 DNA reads TGTGCCAGCAGCTTAGGGTCGGAGAAGACCCAGTACTTC.

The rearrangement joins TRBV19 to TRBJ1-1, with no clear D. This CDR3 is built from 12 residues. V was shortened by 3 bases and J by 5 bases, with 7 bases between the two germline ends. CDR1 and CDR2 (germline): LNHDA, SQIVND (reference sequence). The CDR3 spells CASSIHQTEAFF. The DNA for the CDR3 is TGTGCCAGTAGTATCCACCAGACTGAAGCTTTCTTT. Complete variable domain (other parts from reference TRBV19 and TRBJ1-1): DGGITQSPKYLFRKEGQNVTLSCEQNLNHDAMYWYRQDPGQGLRLIYYSQIVNDFQKGDIAEGYSVSREKKESFPLTVTSAQKNPTAFYLCASSIHQTEAFFGQGTRLTVV.

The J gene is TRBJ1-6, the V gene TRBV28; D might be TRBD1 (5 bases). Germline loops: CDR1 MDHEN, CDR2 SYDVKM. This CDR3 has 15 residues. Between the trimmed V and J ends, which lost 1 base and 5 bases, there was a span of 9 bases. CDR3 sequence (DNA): TGTGCCAGCAGTTTATTGGGGGTAGATAATTCACCCCTCCACTTT. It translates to CASSLLGVDNSPLHF.

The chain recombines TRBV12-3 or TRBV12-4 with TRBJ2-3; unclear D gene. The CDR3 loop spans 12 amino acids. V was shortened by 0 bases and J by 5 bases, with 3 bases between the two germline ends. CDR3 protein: CASSLAGDTQYF. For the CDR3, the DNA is TGTGCCAGCAGTTTAGCCGGAGATACGCAGTATTTT.

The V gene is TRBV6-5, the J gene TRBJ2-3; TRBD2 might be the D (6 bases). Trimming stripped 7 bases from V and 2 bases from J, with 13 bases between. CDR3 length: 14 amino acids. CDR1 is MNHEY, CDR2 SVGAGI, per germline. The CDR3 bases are TGTGCCAGCAACACAGGACTACTCACAGATACGCAGTATTTT. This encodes CASNTGLLTDTQYF.

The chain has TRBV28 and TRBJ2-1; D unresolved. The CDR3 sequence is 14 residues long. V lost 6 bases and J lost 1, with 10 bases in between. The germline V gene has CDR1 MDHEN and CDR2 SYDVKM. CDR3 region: CASSAQISYNEQFF. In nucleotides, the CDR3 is TGTGCCAGCAGCGCCCAAATTTCCTACAATGAGCAGTTCTTC.

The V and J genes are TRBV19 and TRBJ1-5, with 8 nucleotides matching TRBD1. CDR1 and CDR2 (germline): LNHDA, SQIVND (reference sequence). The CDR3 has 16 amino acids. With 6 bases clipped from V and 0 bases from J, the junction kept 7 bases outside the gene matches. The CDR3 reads CASRGQGIYSNQPQHF. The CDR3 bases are TGTGCCAGTAGAGGACAGGGAATCTATAGCAATCAGCCCCAGCATTTT.

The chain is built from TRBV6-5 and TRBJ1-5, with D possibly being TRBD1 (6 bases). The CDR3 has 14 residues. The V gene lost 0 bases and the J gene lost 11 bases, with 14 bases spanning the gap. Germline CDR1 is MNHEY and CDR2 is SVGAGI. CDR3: CASSYSGGPGAQHF. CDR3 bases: TGTGCCAGCAGTTACTCGGGGGGCCCGGGAGCCCAGCATTTT.

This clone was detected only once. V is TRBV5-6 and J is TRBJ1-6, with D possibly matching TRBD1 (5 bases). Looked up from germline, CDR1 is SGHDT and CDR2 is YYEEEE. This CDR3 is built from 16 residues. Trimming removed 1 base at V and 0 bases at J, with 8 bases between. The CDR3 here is CASSLYGGSYNSPLHF. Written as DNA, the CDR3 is TGTGCCAGCAGCTTGTACGGGGGCTCCTATAATTCACCCCTCCACTTT.